The 21 T cell receptor beta chains reported below all come from one sample, sequenced in a study of cytomegalovirus exposure and HLA in healthy donors. A multiplex PCR was run with 60 Vbeta primers and 13 Jbeta primers. TCRdb keeps only in-frame clones here, not all; method: immunoSEQ multiplex PCR. The sample shows roughly 140,000 clones, 78% of them seen only once. The sequencing input was PBMCs. These receptors were taken from a female donor in good health and CMV-seronegative.

The CDR3 DNA reads TGTGCCAGCCGCGAAACCAGGGGTTTCACTGAAGCTTTCTTT. Residues: CASRETRGFTEAFF. The V call is TRBV18, the J call TRBJ1-1; the D gene is possibly TRBD1 (6 bases). The germline V and J ends were trimmed by 8 bases and 4 bases, with 17 bases remaining between them. CDR3 length: 14 residues. Germline-derived CDR1 and CDR2 are KGHSH and LQKENI.

CDR3: CASSLQRDRGASGYTF. CDR3 sequence (DNA): TGTGCCAGCAGCTTGCAACGAGACAGGGGGGCTTCTGGCTACACCTTC. The chain links TRBV7-2 to TRBJ1-2; 9 bases agree with TRBD1. Germline CDR1 reads SGHTA; CDR2 reads FQGNSA. V was clipped by 3 bases and J by 7 bases; unmatched bases: 12. The CDR3 totals 16 residues.

About this clone: At one end, the junction sequence differs from germline, possibly due to a read error. This chain uses TRBV7-9 with TRBJ2-6, with TRBD1 matching 7 bases. The CDR3 is made up of 16 amino acids. From germline, CDR1 is SEHNR and CDR2 FQNEAQ (reference sequence). The CDR3, as DNA: TGTTCCAGCAGCCCGGGACAGACCTCTGGGGCCAACGTCCTGACTTTC. This translates into CSSSPGQTSGANVLTF.

Concerning this clone: One end of the junction is discordant with germline, which a read error may explain. The chain combines TRBV27 with TRBJ2-2; weak D call: TRBD2 (6 bases). The CDR3 length is 13 residues. Germline V gene sequence: CDR1 MNHEY, CDR2 SMNVEV (reference sequence). Here the CDR3 DNA reads TGTGCCAGCAGATCTGGAGGAGGCGGGGAGCTGCTTTTT. Its translation: CASRSGGGGELLF.

V gene TRBV13 combines with J gene TRBJ2-7; 8 bases fit TRBD2. CDR1 and CDR2 (germline): PRHDT, FYEKMQ (reference sequence). Unmatched junction bases numbered 2, after V lost 1 base and J lost 3 bases. The CDR3 contains 14 residues. The CDR3 spells CASSLVREGYEQYF. The CDR3, as DNA: TGTGCCAGCAGCTTAGTCCGGGAGGGCTACGAGCAGTACTTC.

Worth noting for this clone: One end of the junction is discordant with germline, which a read error may explain. This chain joins TRBV4-1 and TRBJ1-2, with 7 bases matching TRBD1. Germline V gene lookup returns CDR1 MGHRA and CDR2 YSYEKL. CDR3 length equals 16 residues. CDR3 nucleotide sequence: TGCGCCAGCAGCCCATCTGGGCGACAGGGTGGGAGTGGCTACCCCTTC. Amino acids: CASSPSGRQGGSGYPF.

This clone was recorded a few times. The chain joins TRBV5-8 to TRBJ1-1; the D is unclear. In germline, CDR1 is SGHTS, CDR2 YDEGEE. CDR3 length: 15 residues. The V end was cut by 0 bases, the J end by 4 bases, with 13 bases between. Here the CDR3 reads CASSLATRRSTEAFF. DNA of the CDR3: TGTGCCAGCAGCTTGGCCACACGGAGGAGCACTGAAGCTTTCTTT.

The V gene is TRBV5-4, the J gene TRBJ2-5; 9 bases agree with TRBD1. The DNA end is a closer match to TRBJ2-7, so the J assignment may be wrong. CDR1 SGHNT and CDR2 YYREEE come from the germline V gene (reference sequence). This CDR3 contains 15 residues. CDR3 in DNA: TGTGCCAGCAGCCCCGGACAGGGGAGGACCTACGAGCAGTACTTC. It yields the protein CASSPGQGRTYEQYF.

The chain uses TRBV9 and TRBJ2-6, with 7 bases matching TRBD1. Trimming cost V 2 bases and J 2 bases; bases outside gene matches: 13. The CDR3 has 19 amino acids. Germline lookup yields CDR1 SGDLS and CDR2 YYNGEE. The CDR3 sequence is CASSVTYRGPWTGANVLTF. Written as DNA, the CDR3 is TGTGCCAGCAGCGTGACGTACAGGGGCCCGTGGACTGGGGCCAACGTCCTGACTTTC.

The table lists this clone with a count of one. This sequence joins TRBV7-9 and TRBJ1-2; a possible D gene is TRBD1 (6 bases). The CDR3 length is 13 residues. Germline CDR1 and CDR2: SEHNR and FQNEAQ (reference sequence). V lost 1 base, J lost 6 bases, and 9 bases lay in between. CDR3 in amino acids: CASSLEGVDGYTF. Written as DNA, the CDR3 is TGTGCCAGCAGCTTAGAGGGGGTGGATGGCTACACCTTC.

V gene TRBV5-1 combines with J gene TRBJ1-1; 7 positions match TRBD1. Germline V gives CDR1 SGHRS, CDR2 YFSETQ. The CDR3 consists of 14 residues. Trimming removed 3 bases from V and 0 bases from J; junction bases left unmatched: 2. CDR3 amino acids: CASSSTGLNTEAFF. The CDR3 DNA sequence: TGCGCCAGCAGCTCGACAGGGTTGAACACTGAAGCTTTCTTT.

The genes are TRBV6-1 and TRBJ1-2, with D possibly being TRBD1 (6 bases). V shed 6 bases and J shed 2 bases, with 10 bases lying between them. The CDR3 is 13 residues long. Germline V gene sequence: CDR1 MNHNS, CDR2 SASEGT. CDR3 residues: CASSSTGNYGYTF. DNA of the CDR3: TGTGCCAGCAGCTCAACAGGGAACTATGGCTACACCTTC.

Here the CDR3 reads CASSLGSGGQETQYF. DNA for the CDR3: TGCGCCAGCAGCTTGGGGTCAGGGGGGCAAGAGACCCAGTACTTC. The gene calls are TRBV5-1 and TRBJ2-5, with D possibly matching TRBD1 (7 bases). V shed 0 bases and J shed 2 bases, with 11 bases lying between them. Germline-derived CDR1 and CDR2 are SGHRS and YFSETQ. This CDR3 has 15 residues.

The J gene is TRBJ1-2, the V gene TRBV28; TRBD1 agrees at 8 bases. Germline V gene lookup returns CDR1 MDHEN and CDR2 SYDVKM. Trimming took 6 bases from V and 5 from J; bases not matched to a gene: 8. The CDR3 is 14 amino acids. The CDR3 DNA reads TGTGCCAGCAGGCCTGGACAGGGACTTTATGGCTACACCTTC. Protein: CASRPGQGLYGYTF.

The chain has TRBV27 and TRBJ1-1; no clear D gene. Germline-derived CDR1 and CDR2 are MNHEY and SMNVEV (reference sequence). V gave up 0 bases and J gave up 7 bases, with 9 bases separating them. The length of the CDR3 is 13 residues. CDR3 nucleotides: TGTGCCAGCAGTTTATCGTCCAGGAATGAAGCTTTCTTT. It yields the protein CASSLSSRNEAFF.

The chain has TRBV4-3 and TRBJ1-1; 8 bases fit TRBD1. Germline-derived CDR1 and CDR2 are LGHNA and YSLEER. The J segment lost 1 base and the V segment lost 0 bases, leaving 13 bases of the junction unmatched. This CDR3 has 19 residues. DNA of the CDR3: TGCGCCAGCAGCCAAGAAAAACGGACAGGGTTCGGGGGGAACACTGAAGCTTTCTTT. Amino acids: CASSQEKRTGFGGNTEAFF.

This clone was counted a few times. This chain uses TRBV27 with TRBJ2-4; maybe TRBD2 (6 bases). Germline CDR1 reads MNHEY; CDR2 reads SMNVEV (reference sequence). The CDR3 consists of 15 residues. Deletions cut 3 bases from V and 7 bases from J, with 16 bases between. CDR3 in DNA: TGTGCCAGCAGTTTGGAGGGGAGAAGGGAGAACATTCAGTACTTC. This encodes CASSLEGRRENIQYF.

This chain joins TRBV6-5 and TRBJ2-7; perhaps TRBD1 as D (6 bases). V lost 5 bases and J lost 3, with 14 bases in between. This CDR3 has 14 residues. CDR1 MNHEY and CDR2 SVGAGI come from the germline V gene. The chain's CDR3 is CASSESGGGYEQYF. In nucleotides, the CDR3 is TGTGCCAGCAGTGAATCTGGGGGCGGCTACGAGCAGTACTTC.

This chain uses TRBV7-9 with TRBJ1-2; tentative D call: TRBD1 (5 bases). The germline CDR1 and CDR2 sequences are SEHNR and FQNEAQ (reference sequence). Trimming shortened V by 1 base and J by 6 bases, and 12 bases separated the two germline ends. The CDR3 has 14 residues. CDR3 DNA sequence: TGTGCCAGCAGCTTAGTTGCGGCAGGGAATGGCTACACCTTC. It is translated as CASSLVAAGNGYTF.

The CDR3 DNA follows: TGTGCCAGCAGCGGGGGGGCTGGAAACACCATATATTTT. Residues: CASSGGAGNTIYF. V is TRBV9 and J is TRBJ1-3, with a possible D match to TRBD1 (5 bases). Germline CDR1 is SGDLS and CDR2 is YYNGEE. V was trimmed by 3 bases and J by 2 bases, leaving 6 bases between them. This CDR3 has 13 residues.

The DNA for the CDR3 is TGTGCCAGTAGACAGGGGAGAGAGACCCAGTACTTC. It codes for CASRQGRETQYF. The rearrangement joins TRBV28 to TRBJ2-5, with TRBD1 matching 8 bases. CDR3 length: 12 amino acids. Germline CDR1 reads MDHEN; CDR2 reads SYDVKM. Trimming at V came to 9 bases and at J to 4 bases, leaving 4 bases not matched to a gene.